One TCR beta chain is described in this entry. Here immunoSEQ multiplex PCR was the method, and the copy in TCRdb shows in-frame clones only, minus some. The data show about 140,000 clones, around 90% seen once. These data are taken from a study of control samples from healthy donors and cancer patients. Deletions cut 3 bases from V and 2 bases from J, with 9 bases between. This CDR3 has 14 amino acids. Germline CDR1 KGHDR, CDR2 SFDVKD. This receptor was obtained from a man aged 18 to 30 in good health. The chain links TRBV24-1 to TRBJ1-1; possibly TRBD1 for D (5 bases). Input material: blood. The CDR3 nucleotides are TGTGCCACCAGTGATCGGGGCGGTAACACTGAAGCTTTCTTT. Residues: CATSDRGGNTEAFF.